This TCR beta chain comes out of a study of Graves' ophthalmopathy and Graves' hyperthyroidism. Exclusion covered patients with other autoimmune diseases or uncontrolled infections (as well as pregnancy or lactation). The authors isolated PBMCs from around 10 ml of fresh peripheral blood. V lost 0 bases and J lost 5; bases outside the gene matches: 6. The CDR3 loop spans 16 amino acids. The germline V gene encodes CDR1 LGHNA and CDR2 YNFKEQ. This clonotype was seen repeatedly, ten times or more. Its antigen is unknown. Study results and limitations: A classifier, a 13-signature model, separated ophthalmopathy from stable hyperthyroidism with approximately 88% sensitivity and approximately 81% specificity. Blood samples also showed most expanded thyroid clonotypes exceeding 0.001 frequency.

RNA transcripts provided the template for amplifying TCR beta CDR3 regions. First-round RT-PCR relied on HTBI primers, and a second-round multiplex PCR came next. TCRdb passed the multiplex PCR reads through MiXCR, listing each CDR3 protein once. This sample has approximately 160,000 distinct CDR3 sequences; roughly two fifths occur once, and the top ten carry roughly 9%. The chain joins TRBV4-2 to TRBJ2-5; 10 nucleotides align to TRBD2. This receptor was identified in a man younger than 45 with Graves' ophthalmopathy. Source material: peripheral blood. The CDR3 DNA follows: TGTGCCAGCAGCCAAGAAGCGGGAGGGCCGGGGGAGACCCAGTACTTC. The encoded protein is CASSQEAGGPGETQYF.